What follows is one T cell receptor beta chain and its context. Which antigen it targets is not known. Base qualities are not provided; no much larger clone lies one nucleotide away. This entry is derived from a study of blood T cell repertoires in COVID-19 (dated by TCRdb to the early 2020s). About the study as a whole: Samples covering the acute and convalescent phases of COVID-19 were provided by collaborators in the United States, Italy and Spain. Where available, HLA class I and class II types were obtained from metadata supplied by the sample provider rather than from assay-based typing. The material from the prospective study consisted of cDNA or gDNA derived from T cells, B-cell-depleted T cells, or PBMCs. A de-identified subject ID, COVID-19 status, age in years and sex were almost always included in the sample metadata. A freely available public database, intended as a resource for researchers studying the immune response to SARS-CoV-2, is where the repertoires were released. The dataset comprised deeply sampled blood TCRbeta repertoires from subjects exposed to, actively infected with, or recovered from COVID-19. The samples were drawn from the first 160 participants of the ongoing ImmuneRACE study and from some 1,300 subjects provided by 6 global collaborators.

The immunoSEQ Assay, a bias-controlled multiplex PCR, was used to amplify TCRbeta CDR3 regions from genomic DNA. As for the original processing: The number of nucleated cells in each sample was estimated from the amplification of reference gene primers within the assay. To quantify the absolute abundance of each unique TCRbeta CDR3 rearrangement, sequence reads were collapsed and filtered. For each sample, productive Simpson clonality was calculated by taking the square root of Simpson's diversity index across productive rearrangements. TCRdb re-hosts the immuneACCESS table, in-frame sequences only. Its copies lack some clones; in the studies checked, an unresolved V gene accounts for under half of them, and the cause for the rest is not known. That table supplies the V and J calls and clone size; D and trimming were determined from the DNA. Across this sample there are about 52,000 clones, with over 80% seen only once. Over 6% of the sample rests with the top ten.

Each collaborating institution followed its own protocols to collect whole blood in K2EDTA tubes. For TCRbeta analysis, collaborators shipped samples as frozen whole blood, isolated PBMCs, or DNA extracted from either of those sample types. Taken from cysteine to phenylalanine, the CDR3 has 13 residues. The kept DNA is CDR3 alone, 39 bases in frame from the first base. Looking up the germline V gene yields CDR1 SGHTA and CDR2 FQGNSA. Cut back by 5 bases and 9 bases, the V and J ends lie 14 bases apart. Study-wide conclusions, independent of this receptor: The quantity of clinical and demographic metadata differed by source and by participant and was supplied without curation.

The chain couples TRBV7-2 to TRBJ2-1; the D gene is possibly TRBD2, with 7 bases matching. The specimen sequenced was peripheral blood. The sequence came from a man in his sixties or seventies with active COVID-19. The CDR3 reads CASSPRGAGEQFF. The nucleotides are TGTGCCAGCAGCCCTCGGGGGGCCGGTGAGCAGTTCTTC.